The sequence of this TCR beta chain was determined in a study of cytomegalovirus exposure and HLA in healthy donors. Background on the study: An earlier analysis found fewer than 140 million unique TCR beta sequences from about 190 million T cells.

Study results and caveats: The authors enumerated around 150 TCR beta chains as linked to cytomegalovirus. A link between a missense DCLRE1C variant and TCR beta V- and J-gene trimming emerged from a later analysis.

Researchers ran the PCR with 60 Vbeta and 13 Jbeta primers. The assay was immunoSEQ multiplex PCR, and TCRdb's table has in-frame clones only and misses some. The table shows 110,000 to 150,000 clones, with around 79% occurring only once. As for this clone: Its antigen is undetermined.

This CDR3 is 16 amino acids long. With 0 bases clipped from V and 9 bases from J, the junction kept 7 bases outside the gene matches. In germline, CDR1 is SGHNT, CDR2 YYREEE (reference sequence). The sample consisted of PBMCs. The receptor was derived from a male donor in good health and CMV-seronegative. The chain links TRBV5-4 to TRBJ1-6, with 9 bases matching TRBD1. Here the CDR3 reads CASSLARDRVRSPLHF. The DNA of the CDR3 is TGTGCCAGCAGCTTGGCCAGGGACAGGGTCCGTTCACCCCTCCACTTT.